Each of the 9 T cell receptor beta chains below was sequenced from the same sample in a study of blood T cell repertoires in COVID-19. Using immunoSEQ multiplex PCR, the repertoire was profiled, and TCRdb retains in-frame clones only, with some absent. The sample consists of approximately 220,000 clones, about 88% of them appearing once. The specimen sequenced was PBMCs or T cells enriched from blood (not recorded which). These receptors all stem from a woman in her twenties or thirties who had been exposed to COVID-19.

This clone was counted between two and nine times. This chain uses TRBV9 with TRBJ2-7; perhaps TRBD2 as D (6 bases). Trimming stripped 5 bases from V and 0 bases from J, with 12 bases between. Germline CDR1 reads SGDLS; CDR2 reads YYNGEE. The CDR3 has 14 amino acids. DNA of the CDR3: TGTGCCAGCAGTGGTGGGGGGACCTCCTACGAGCAGTACTTC. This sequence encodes CASSGGGTSYEQYF.

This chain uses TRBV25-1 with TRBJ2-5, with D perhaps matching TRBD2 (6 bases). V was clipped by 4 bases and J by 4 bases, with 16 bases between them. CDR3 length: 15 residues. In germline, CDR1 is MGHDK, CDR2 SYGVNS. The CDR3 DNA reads TGTGCCAGCAGTGGATTTGGGGGGTTTAGAGAGACCCAGTACTTC. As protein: CASSGFGGFRETQYF.

The CDR3 DNA reads as TGTGCCAGCAGCCAATCGACTAGCGGGGGGGCCCTTTGGGGGTACAATGAGCAGTTCTTC. It translates to CASSQSTSGGALWGYNEQFF. The chain combines TRBV3-1 (or the pseudogene TRBV3-2) with TRBJ2-1, with 14 bases identical to TRBD2. Unmatched junction bases numbered 13, after V lost 2 bases and J lost 4 bases. In germline, CDR1 is LGHDT, CDR2 YNNKEL (reference sequence). CDR3 size: 20 residues.

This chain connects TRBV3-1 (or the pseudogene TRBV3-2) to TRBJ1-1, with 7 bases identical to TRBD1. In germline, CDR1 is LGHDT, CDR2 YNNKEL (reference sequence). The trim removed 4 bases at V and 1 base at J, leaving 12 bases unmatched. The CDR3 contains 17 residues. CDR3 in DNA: TGTGCCAGCAGCCGCAACAGAGGGGACAGATCGAACACTGAAGCTTTCTTT. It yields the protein CASSRNRGDRSNTEAFF.

CDR3 nucleotide sequence: TGTGCCAGCAGCTCTAACCGACAGGGAAAATCCTACGAGCAGTACTTC. Encoded protein: CASSSNRQGKSYEQYF. This chain connects TRBV7-9 to TRBJ2-7; 7 bases fit TRBD1. V shed 4 bases, J shed 1 base, and the junction held 10 bases outside the gene matches. From germline, CDR1 is SEHNR and CDR2 FQNEAQ (reference sequence). The CDR3 consists of 16 residues.

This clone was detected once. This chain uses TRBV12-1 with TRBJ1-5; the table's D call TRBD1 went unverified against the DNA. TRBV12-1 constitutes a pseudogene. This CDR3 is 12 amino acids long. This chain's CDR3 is CASARGNQPQHF. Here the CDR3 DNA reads TGTGCCAGCGCCAGGGGGAATCAGCCCCAGCATTTT.

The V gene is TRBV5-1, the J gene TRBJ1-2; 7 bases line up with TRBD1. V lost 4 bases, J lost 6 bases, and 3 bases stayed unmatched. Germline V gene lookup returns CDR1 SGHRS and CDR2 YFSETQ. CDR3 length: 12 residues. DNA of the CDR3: TGCGCCAGCAGCACGGACAGGCATGGCTACACCTTC. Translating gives CASSTDRHGYTF.

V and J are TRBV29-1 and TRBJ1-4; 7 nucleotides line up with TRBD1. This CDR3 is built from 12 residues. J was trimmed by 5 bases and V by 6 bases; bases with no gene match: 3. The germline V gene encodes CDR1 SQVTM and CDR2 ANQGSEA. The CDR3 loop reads CSVATGNEKLFF. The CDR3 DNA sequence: TGCAGCGTGGCGACAGGGAATGAAAAACTGTTTTTT.

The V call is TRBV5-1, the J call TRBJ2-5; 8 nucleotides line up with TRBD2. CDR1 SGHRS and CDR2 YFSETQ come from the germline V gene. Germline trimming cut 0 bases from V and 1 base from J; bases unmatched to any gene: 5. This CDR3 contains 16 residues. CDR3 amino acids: CASSLVLAGLQETQYF. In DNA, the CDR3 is TGCGCCAGCAGCTTGGTGTTAGCGGGGCTCCAAGAGACCCAGTACTTC.